This T cell receptor beta chain was documented in a study of blood T cell repertoires in COVID-19. Study summary: The cDNA or gDNA used as material had been derived from T cells, B-cell-depleted T cells, or PBMCs.

CDR1 and CDR2 (germline): MNHEY, SMNVEV (reference sequence). The V and J ends lost 2 bases and 8 bases, in that order; junction bases with no gene match: 12. The CDR3 loop spans 17 amino acids. Assignment of participants to cohorts was predicated upon participant-reported clinical history. In the study's own analysis: It was from reference gene primer amplification that nucleated cell counts were estimated. Measured with immunoSEQ multiplex PCR; TCRdb has only the in-frame clones, and not every one. V and J calls and clone size are copied from that table; D and trimming were computed from the DNA. Among roughly 160,000 clones listed, roughly 80% were seen once.

This TCR came from a man aged 45 to 65 who had recovered from COVID-19. The rearrangement joins TRBV27 to TRBJ1-4, with TRBD1 matching over 9 bases. The sample comprised PBMCs or T cells enriched from blood (not recorded which). The CDR3 sequence is CASSLLHSDRGSEKLFF. The CDR3 coding sequence is TGTGCCAGCAGTTTACTTCACTCGGACAGGGGAAGCGAAAAACTGTTTTTT.